Here is one T cell receptor (beta chain) with its context. Its antigen remains unidentified. TCR beta cDNA libraries had unique molecular identifiers. From roughly 1 to 10 million T cells, roughly 530,000 cDNA molecules were obtained. In TCRdb, the PCR reads were re-called with MiXCR into one record per CDR3 protein. Of 400,000 to 500,000 distinct CDR3 sequences listed, about 40% are singletons. This sample was taken from a study of post-analysis software for immune sequencing data. Study-wide background: Several disease courses (relapsing-remitting, secondary progressive and progressive-relapsing) of multiple sclerosis were included.

Study results and caveats: Comparison of patients with controls showed four or five TRBV segments more frequent in patients, TRBV5-6, TRBV5-1 and TRBV20-1 among them.

Germline CDR1 KGHSH, CDR2 LQKENI. This CDR3 is built from 14 residues. Trimming removed 6 bases from V and 6 bases from J; junction bases left unmatched: 8. The sample comprised blood. This chain joins TRBV18 and TRBJ1-1; 9 nucleotides match TRBD1. This receptor was taken from a girl aged 2-10 years with multiple sclerosis. The CDR3 nucleotides read TGTGCCAGCTCCCTGGAGGGACAGGGCGCTGAAGCTTTCTTT. The encoded protein is CASSLEGQGAEAFF.